This TCR beta chain is drawn from a study of T cell repertoires in cytomegalovirus infection. Study overall: Evidence of both CMV infection and a matching HLA type came from public TCR beta signatures. Whole-study results and caveats: CMV carriers with the relevant HLA were identified by cumulative public TCR beta family frequency. Clonotypes of TCR beta that were HLA-C-restricted and CMV-specific dominated the ex vivo response.

MiXCR, run by TCRdb on the reads, gives a single entry per CDR3 protein. The sample shows roughly 600,000 distinct CDR3 sequences, roughly 24% of them seen only once. The length of the CDR3 is 14 residues. Germline-derived CDR1 and CDR2 are MNHEY and SMNVEV (reference sequence). Trimming cost V 6 bases and J 7 bases, with 19 bases left between them. Of note for this clonotype: What it recognizes is unknown.

The rearrangement links TRBV27 to TRBJ2-7; tentative D call: TRBD2 (6 bases). The sample comprised CD8+ T cells from PBMCs. This receptor was obtained from a human donor in good health (CMV status not recorded). Some clones in this sample may be carry-over from other donors' samples. The DNA for the CDR3 is TGTGCCAGCAGCCGCGGGGACCTCACTAGGGAGCAGTACTTC. This translates into CASSRGDLTREQYF.